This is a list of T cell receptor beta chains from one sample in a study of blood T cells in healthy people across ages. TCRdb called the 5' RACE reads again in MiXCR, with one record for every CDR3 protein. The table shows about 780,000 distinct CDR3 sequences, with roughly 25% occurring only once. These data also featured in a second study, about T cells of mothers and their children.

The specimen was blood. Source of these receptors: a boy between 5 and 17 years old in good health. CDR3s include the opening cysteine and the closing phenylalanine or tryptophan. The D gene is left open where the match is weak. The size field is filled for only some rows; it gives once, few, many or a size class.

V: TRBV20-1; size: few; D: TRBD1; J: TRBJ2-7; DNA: TGCAGTGCTACCCGCCGGACAGGGTTAGACGAGCAGTACTTC; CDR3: CSATRRTGLDEQYF
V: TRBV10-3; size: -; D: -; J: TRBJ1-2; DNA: TGTGCCATCAGTGATTCAGAACACTATGGCTACACCTTC; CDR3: CAISDSEHYGYTF
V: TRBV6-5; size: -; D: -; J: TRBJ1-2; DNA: TGTGCCAGCAGCCCGACGGACGGCCACTATGGCTACACCTTC; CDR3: CASSPTDGHYGYTF
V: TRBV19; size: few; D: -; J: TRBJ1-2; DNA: TGTGCCAGTAGTATCTCTGTTCTCTATGGCTACACCTTC; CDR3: CASSISVLYGYTF
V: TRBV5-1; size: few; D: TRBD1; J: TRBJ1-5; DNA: TGCGCCAGCAGCCCGGACAGGGGTCGGAATCAGCCCCAGCATTTT; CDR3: CASSPDRGRNQPQHF
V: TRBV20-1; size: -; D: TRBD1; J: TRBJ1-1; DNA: TGCAGTGCTACCCGGACAGGGCAAAACACTGAAGCTTTCTTT; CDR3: CSATRTGQNTEAFF
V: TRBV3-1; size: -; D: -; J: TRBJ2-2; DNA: TGTGCCAGCAGCCACCTAACTTCGTGGGGGGCCCACGGGGAGCTGTTTTTT; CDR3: CASSHLTSWGAHGELFF
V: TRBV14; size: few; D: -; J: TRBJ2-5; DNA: TGTGCCAGCAGCCAACTCTCAATGCCGTGGGCTGCATACCAGGAGACCCAGTACTTC; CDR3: CASSQLSMPWAAYQETQYF
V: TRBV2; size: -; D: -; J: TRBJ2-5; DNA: TGTGCCAGCAATCGACAGATCCAAGAGACCCAGTACTTC; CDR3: CASNRQIQETQYF
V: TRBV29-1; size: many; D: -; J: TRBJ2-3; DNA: TGCAGCGTTGACTGGCTAGATGCAGATACGCAGTATTTT; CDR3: CSVDWLDADTQYF
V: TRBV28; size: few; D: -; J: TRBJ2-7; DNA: TGTGCCAGCAGTTTAAATTTCGCCCCAGACCAAACCTACGAGCAGTACTTC; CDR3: CASSLNFAPDQTYEQYF
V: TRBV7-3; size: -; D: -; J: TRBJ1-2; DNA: TGTGCCAGCAGCTTAACCTCCCAGGGCCATGGCTACACCTTC; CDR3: CASSLTSQGHGYTF
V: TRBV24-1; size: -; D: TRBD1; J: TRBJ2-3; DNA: TGTGCCACCAGTGATTCCAGGCAGGGGGCAACAGATACGCAGTATTTT; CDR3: CATSDSRQGATDTQYF
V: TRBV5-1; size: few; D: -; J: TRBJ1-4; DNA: TGCGCCAGCAGCTTTACGGGCTTGGATGAAAAACTGTTTTTT; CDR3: CASSFTGLDEKLFF
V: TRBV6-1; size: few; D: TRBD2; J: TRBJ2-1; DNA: TGTGCCAGCAGTGGACTAGCGGGGGTCTCCTACAATGAGCAGTTCTTC; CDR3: CASSGLAGVSYNEQFF
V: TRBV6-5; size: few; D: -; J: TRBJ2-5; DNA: TGTGCCAGCAGTGCAGGCACTAAGCAGTACTTC; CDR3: CASSAGTKQYF
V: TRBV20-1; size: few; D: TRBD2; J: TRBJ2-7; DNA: TGCAGTGCTAGGACGGGGGGTAGCGAGCAGTACTTC; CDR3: CSARTGGSEQYF
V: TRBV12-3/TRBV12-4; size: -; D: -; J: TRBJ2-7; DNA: TGTGCCAGCAGTTTAGAACTGCCCTACGAGCAGTACTTC; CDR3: CASSLELPYEQYF
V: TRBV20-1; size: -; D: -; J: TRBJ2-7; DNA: TGCAGTGCTAGACCTAGTACCTACGAGCAGTACTTC; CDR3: CSARPSTYEQYF
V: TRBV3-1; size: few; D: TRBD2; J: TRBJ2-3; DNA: TGTGCCAGCAACCTAGCGGGAGGGCGATATTTTACGCAGTATTTT; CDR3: CASNLAGGRYFTQYF
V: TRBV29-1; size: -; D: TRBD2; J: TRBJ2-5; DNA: TGCAGCGTTGAGGCTAGCGGGGCGATAGAGACCCAGTACTTC; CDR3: CSVEASGAIETQYF
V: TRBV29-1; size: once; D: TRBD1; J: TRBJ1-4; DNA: TGCAGCGTTTCCGAGGACAGGGCGGCCGAAAAACTGTTTTTT; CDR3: CSVSEDRAAEKLFF
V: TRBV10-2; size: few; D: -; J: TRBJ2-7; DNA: TGCGCCAGCAGCGACAGGACTGTTTACGAGCAGTACTTC; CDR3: CASSDRTVYEQYF
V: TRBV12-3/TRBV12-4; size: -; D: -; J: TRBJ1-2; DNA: TGTGCCAGCAGTTTTGGTATCAATAGCTACACCTTC; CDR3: CASSFGINSYTF
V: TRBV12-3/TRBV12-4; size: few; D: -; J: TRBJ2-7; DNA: TGTGCCAGCAGTTTTTCGACAGGAGGTTTGATCTACGAGCAGTACTTC; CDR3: CASSFSTGGLIYEQYF
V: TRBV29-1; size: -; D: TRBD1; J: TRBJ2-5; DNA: TGCAGCGTTGAAGGGGCTTGGGTTCGACAGGGGGGAGGGGCCCCAGAGACCCAGTACTTC; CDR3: CSVEGAWVRQGGGAPETQYF
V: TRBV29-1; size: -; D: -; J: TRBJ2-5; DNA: TGCAGCGCCGCGGAAGAGACCCAGTACTTC; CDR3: CSAAEETQYF
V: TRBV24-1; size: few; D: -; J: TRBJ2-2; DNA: TGTGCCACTGGTTTAGCGAACGCCGGGGAGCTGTTTTTT; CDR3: CATGLANAGELFF
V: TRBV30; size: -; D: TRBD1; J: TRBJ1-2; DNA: TGTGCCTGGAGTGTACACAGGGGGCGAGTCTACACCTTC; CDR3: CAWSVHRGRVYTF
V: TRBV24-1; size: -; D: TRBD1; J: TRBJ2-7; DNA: TGTGCCACCAGTGGGCCCGGACAGGGGGCCGCTCAAGAGCAGTACTTC; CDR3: CATSGPGQGAAQEQYF
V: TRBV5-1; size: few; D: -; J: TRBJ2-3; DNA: TGCGCCAGCAGCTTTGGCTATGGGTCCGATACGCAGTATTTT; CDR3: CASSFGYGSDTQYF
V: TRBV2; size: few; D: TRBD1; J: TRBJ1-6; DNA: TGTGCCAGCAGTAAGGACAGGGGACCCTATAATTCACCCCTCCACTTT; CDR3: CASSKDRGPYNSPLHF
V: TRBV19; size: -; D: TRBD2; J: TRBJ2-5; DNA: TGTGCCAGTAGTTACGTTAGCGGGGGAGGGACCCAGTACTTC; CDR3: CASSYVSGGGTQYF
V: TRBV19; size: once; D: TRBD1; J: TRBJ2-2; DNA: TGTGCCACACGGACAGGGAACACCGGGGAGCTGTTTTTT; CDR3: CATRTGNTGELFF
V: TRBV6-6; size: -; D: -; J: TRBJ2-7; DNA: TGTGCCAGCAGTTTTTCCTATTCCCAGTACTTC; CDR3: CASSFSYSQYF
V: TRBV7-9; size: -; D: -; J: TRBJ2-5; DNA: TGTGCCAGCAGCTTGACAGCCTTCCTGGGAGAGACCCAGTACTTC; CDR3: CASSLTAFLGETQYF
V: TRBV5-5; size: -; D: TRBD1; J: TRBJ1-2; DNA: TGTGCCAGCAGCTCCCCGGCAGGGGGCGCGGGCTACACCTTC; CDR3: CASSSPAGGAGYTF
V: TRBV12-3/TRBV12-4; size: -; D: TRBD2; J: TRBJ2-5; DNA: TGTGCCAGCAGTTCGACTGGGACTAGCGGGAAAGAGACCCAGTACTTC; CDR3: CASSSTGTSGKETQYF
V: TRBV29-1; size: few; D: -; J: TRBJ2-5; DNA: TGCAGCGTTTTTTTTGGGGAGACCCAGTACTTC; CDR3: CSVFFGETQYF
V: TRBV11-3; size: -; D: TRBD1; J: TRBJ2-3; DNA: TGTGCCAGCAGCTTCTCCGGACAGGGGCCGTCTATTAGCACAGATACGCAGTATTTT; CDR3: CASSFSGQGPSISTDTQYF
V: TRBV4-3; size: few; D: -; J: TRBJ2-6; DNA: TGCGCCAGCAGCCAAGATGGAACCTCTGGGGCCAACGTCCTGACTTTC; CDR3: CASSQDGTSGANVLTF